Listed here are 4 T cell receptor beta chains from one sample, sequenced in a study of monozygotic twins with inflammatory bowel disease (dated 2019 in TCRdb). Library creation used 5' RACE. The sequencer was an Illumina HiSeq 2500. The reads were reprocessed in TCRdb, with one entry per CDR3 protein sequence and no accompanying DNA. The sample table gives approximately 400,000 distinct CDR3 sequences. Roughly 2.5% of the sample is held by the ten biggest clonotypes. Material for sequencing was blood. The receptors were sampled from a human donor with ulcerative colitis or Crohn's disease, or a healthy co-twin of an affected twin (not recorded which).

The chain combines TRBV12-3 or TRBV12-4 with TRBJ1-6; the D gene TCRdb calls, TRBD1, cannot be checked with no DNA. The CDR3 spans 13 residues. The CDR3 loop is CASSLEGTSPLHF.

CDR3 loop: CASSLYQGNEQFF. J is TRBJ2-1 and V is TRBV28; TCRdb's D call, TRBD1, is unchecked because there is no DNA. The CDR3 is 13 residues long. Germline-derived CDR1 and CDR2 are MDHEN and SYDVKM.

The CDR3: CASSGGQSVTEAFF. The chain is built from TRBV5-1 and TRBJ1-1; the TCRdb D gene call, TRBD1, has no DNA to confirm it. The CDR3 spans 14 residues. Germline lookup yields CDR1 SGHRS and CDR2 YFSETQ.

The rearrangement joins TRBV28 to TRBJ2-7; the D call of TRBD2 rests on TCRdb alone, since no DNA is present to check it. This CDR3 spans 12 amino acids. CDR1 is MDHEN, CDR2 SYDVKM, per germline. The CDR3 here is CASSGTRLAEYF.